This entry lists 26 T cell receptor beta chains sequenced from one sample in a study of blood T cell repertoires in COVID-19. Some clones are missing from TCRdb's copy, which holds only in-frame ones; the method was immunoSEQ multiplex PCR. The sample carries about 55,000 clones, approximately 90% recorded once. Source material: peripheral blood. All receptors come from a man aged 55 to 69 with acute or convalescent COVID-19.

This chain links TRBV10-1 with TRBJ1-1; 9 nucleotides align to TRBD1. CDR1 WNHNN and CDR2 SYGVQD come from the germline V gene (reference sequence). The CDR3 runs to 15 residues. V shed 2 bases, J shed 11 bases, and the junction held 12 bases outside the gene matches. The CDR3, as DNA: TGCGCCAGCAGTGAGAGCCATACGGGACAGGGTATCGCTTTCTTT. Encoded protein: CASSESHTGQGIAFF.

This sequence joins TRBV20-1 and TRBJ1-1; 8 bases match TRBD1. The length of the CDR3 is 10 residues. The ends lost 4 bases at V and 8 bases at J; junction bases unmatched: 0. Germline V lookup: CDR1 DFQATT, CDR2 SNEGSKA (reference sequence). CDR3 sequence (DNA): TGCAGTGCTAACAGGGGGGAAGCTTTCTTT. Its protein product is CSANRGEAFF.

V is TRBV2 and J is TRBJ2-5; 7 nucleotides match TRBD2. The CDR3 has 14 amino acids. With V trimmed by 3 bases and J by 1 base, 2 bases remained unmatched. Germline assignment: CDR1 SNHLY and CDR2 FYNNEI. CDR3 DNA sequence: TGTGCCAGCAGTGACGCGGGGGTCCAAGAGACCCAGTACTTC. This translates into CASSDAGVQETQYF.

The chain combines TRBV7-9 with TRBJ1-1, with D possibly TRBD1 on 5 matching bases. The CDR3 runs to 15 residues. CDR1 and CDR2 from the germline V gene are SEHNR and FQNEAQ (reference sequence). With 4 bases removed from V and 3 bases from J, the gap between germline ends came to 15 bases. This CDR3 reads CASSSDGGGYTEAFF. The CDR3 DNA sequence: TGTGCCAGCAGCTCGGACGGCGGGGGGTACACTGAAGCTTTCTTT.

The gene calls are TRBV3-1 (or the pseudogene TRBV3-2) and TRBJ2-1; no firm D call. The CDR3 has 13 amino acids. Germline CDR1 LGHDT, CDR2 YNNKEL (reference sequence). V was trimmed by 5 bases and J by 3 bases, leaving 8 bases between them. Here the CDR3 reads CASSDPGYNEQFF. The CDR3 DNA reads TGTGCCAGCAGCGACCCGGGCTACAATGAGCAGTTCTTC.

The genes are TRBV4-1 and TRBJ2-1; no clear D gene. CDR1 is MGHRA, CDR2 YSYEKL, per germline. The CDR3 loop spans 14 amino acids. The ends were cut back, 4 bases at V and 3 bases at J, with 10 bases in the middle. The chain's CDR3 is CASSRIVGYNEQFF. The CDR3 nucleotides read TGCGCCAGCAGCCGTATCGTCGGCTACAATGAGCAGTTCTTC.

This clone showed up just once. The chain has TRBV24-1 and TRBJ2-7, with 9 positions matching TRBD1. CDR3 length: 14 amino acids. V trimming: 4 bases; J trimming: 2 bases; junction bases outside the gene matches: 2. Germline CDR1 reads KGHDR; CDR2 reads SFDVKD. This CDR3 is CATSDRTGAYEQYF. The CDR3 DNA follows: TGTGCCACCAGTGACCGGACAGGGGCCTACGAGCAGTACTTC.

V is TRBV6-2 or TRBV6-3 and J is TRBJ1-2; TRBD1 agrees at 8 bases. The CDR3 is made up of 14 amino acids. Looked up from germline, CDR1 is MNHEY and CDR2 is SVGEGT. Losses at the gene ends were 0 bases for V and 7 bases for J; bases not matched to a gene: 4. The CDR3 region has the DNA TGTGCCAGCAGTTACTCCGTCAGGGGGCTTGGCTACACCTTC. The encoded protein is CASSYSVRGLGYTF.

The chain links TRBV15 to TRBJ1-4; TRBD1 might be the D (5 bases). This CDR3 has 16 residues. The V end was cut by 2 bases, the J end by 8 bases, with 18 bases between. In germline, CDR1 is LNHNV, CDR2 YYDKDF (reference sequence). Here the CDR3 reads CATSRPYGGVGEKLFF. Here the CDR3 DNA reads TGTGCCACCAGCAGACCCTACGGAGGGGTGGGGGAAAAACTGTTTTTT.

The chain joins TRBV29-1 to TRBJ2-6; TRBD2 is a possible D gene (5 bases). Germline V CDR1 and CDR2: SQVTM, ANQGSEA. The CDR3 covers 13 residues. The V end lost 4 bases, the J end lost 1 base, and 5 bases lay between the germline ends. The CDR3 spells CSVGLSGANVLTF. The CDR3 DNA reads TGCAGCGTTGGACTATCTGGGGCCAACGTCCTGACTTTC. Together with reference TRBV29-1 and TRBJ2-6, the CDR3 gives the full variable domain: SAVISQKPSRDICQRGTSLTIQCQVDSQVTMMFWYRQQPGQSLTLIATANQGSEATYESGFVIDKFPISRPNLTFSTLTVSNMSPEDSSIYLCSVGLSGANVLTFGAGSRLTVL.

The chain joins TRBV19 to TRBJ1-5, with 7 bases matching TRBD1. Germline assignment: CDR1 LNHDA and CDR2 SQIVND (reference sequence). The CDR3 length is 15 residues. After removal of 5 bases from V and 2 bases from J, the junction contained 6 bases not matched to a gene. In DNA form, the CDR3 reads TGTGCCAGTAGTCCCACCGGGACAGGCAATCAGCCCCAGCATTTT. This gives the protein CASSPTGTGNQPQHF.

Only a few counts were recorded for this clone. CDR3 DNA sequence: TGTGCCAGCAGTATGGACAGGGCGAACACCGGGGAGCTGTTTTTT. This translates into CASSMDRANTGELFF. The V and J genes are TRBV6-2 or TRBV6-3 and TRBJ2-2; 8 bases match TRBD1. Germline assignment: CDR1 MNHEY and CDR2 SVGEGT. J was trimmed by 0 bases and V by 5 bases; bases with no gene match: 2. The CDR3 loop spans 15 amino acids.

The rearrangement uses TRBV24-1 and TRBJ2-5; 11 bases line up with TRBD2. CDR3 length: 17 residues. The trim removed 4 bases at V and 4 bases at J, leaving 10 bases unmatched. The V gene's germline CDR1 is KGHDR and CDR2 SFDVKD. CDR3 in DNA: TGTGCCACCAGTGAAGCCACTAGCGGGAGATACAGAGAGACCCAGTACTTC. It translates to CATSEATSGRYRETQYF.

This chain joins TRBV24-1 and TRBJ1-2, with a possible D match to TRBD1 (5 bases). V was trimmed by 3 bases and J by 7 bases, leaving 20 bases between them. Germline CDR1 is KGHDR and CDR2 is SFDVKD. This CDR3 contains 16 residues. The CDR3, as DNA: TGTGCCACCAGTGATGGTTCCACGGGGGAGTTCTCTGGCTACACCTTC. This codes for CATSDGSTGEFSGYTF.

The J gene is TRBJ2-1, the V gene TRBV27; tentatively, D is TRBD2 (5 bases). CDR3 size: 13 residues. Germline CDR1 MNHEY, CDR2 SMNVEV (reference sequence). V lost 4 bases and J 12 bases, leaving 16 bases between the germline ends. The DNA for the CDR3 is TGTGCCAGCAGTTCTGTTGGTTTGGGGAGGCAGTTCTTC. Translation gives CASSSVGLGRQFF.

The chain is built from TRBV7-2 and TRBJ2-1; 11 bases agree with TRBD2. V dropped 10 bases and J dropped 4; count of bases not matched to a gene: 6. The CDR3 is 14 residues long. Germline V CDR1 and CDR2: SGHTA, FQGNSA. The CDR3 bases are TGTGCCACCCCTACTAGCGGGGGTTACAATGAGCAGTTCTTC. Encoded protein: CATPTSGGYNEQFF.

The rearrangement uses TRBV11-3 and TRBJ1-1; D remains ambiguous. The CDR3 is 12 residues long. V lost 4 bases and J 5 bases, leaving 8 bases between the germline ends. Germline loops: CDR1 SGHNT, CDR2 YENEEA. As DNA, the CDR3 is TGTGCCAGCAGCTCCCGAGGTACTGAAGCTTTCTTT. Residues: CASSSRGTEAFF. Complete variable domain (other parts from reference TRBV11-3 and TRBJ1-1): EAGVVQSPRYKIIEKKQPVAFWCNPISGHNTLYWYLQNLGQGPELLIRYENEEAVDDSQLPKDRFSAERLKGVDSTLKIQPAELGDSAVYLCASSSRGTEAFFGQGTRLTVV.

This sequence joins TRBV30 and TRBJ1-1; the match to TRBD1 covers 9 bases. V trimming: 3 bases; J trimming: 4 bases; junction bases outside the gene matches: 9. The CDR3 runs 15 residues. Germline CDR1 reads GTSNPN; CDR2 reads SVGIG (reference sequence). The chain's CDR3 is CAWSYRDRDFTEAFF. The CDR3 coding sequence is TGTGCCTGGAGCTACCGGGACAGGGATTTCACTGAAGCTTTCTTT.

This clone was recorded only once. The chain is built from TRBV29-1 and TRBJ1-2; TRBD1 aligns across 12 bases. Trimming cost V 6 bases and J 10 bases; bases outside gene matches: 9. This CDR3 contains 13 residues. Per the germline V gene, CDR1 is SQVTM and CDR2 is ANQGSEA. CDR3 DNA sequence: TGCAGCGTCGGCGAAGGGACAGGGGGCGTCTACACCTTC. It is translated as CSVGEGTGGVYTF. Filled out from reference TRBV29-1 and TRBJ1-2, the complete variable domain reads SAVISQKPSRDICQRGTSLTIQCQVDSQVTMMFWYRQQPGQSLTLIATANQGSEATYESGFVIDKFPISRPNLTFSTLTVSNMSPEDSSIYLCSVGEGTGGVYTFGSGTRLTVV.

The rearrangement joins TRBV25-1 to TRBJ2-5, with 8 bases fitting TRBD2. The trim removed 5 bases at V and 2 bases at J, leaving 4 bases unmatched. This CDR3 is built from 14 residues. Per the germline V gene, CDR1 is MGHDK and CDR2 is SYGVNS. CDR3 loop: CASSIAGSQETQYF. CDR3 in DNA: TGTGCCAGCAGTATAGCGGGGTCACAAGAGACCCAGTACTTC.

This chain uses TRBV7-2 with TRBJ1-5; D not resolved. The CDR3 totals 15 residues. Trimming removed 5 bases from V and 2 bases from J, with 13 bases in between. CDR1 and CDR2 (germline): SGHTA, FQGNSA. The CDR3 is CASSDRDRGNQPQHF. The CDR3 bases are TGTGCCAGCAGCGACCGGGATCGAGGCAATCAGCCCCAGCATTTT. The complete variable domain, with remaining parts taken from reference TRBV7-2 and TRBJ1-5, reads GAGVSQSPSNKVTEKGKDVELRCDPISGHTALYWYRQSLGQGLEFLIYFQGNSAPDKSGLPSDRFSAERTGGSVSTLTIQRTQQEDSAVYLCASSDRDRGNQPQHFGDGTRLSIL.

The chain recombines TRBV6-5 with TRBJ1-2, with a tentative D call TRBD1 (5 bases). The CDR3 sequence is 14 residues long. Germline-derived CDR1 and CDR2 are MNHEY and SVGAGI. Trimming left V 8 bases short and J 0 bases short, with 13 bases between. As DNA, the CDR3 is TGTGCCAGCCGAGACAGTTTAGCTAACTATGGCTACACCTTC. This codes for CASRDSLANYGYTF.

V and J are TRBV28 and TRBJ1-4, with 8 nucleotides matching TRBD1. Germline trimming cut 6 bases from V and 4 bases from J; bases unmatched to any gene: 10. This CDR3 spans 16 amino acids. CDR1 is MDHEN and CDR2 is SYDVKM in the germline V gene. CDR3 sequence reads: CASSAPRQGHNEKLFF. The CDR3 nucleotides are TGTGCCAGCAGCGCACCCCGACAGGGGCATAATGAAAAACTGTTTTTT.

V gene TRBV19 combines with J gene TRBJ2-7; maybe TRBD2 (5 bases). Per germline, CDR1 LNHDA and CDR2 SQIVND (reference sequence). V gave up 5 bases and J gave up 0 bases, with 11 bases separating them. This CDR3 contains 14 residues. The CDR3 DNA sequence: TGTGCCAGTAGTTCTCGGACTGACTCCTACGAGCAGTACTTC. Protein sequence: CASSSRTDSYEQYF.

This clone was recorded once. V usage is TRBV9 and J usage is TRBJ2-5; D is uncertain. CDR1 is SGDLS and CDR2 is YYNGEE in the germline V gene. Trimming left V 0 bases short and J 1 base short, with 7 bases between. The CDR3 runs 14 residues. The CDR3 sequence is CASSVGQVQETQYF. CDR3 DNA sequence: TGTGCCAGCAGCGTAGGGCAGGTCCAAGAGACCCAGTACTTC.

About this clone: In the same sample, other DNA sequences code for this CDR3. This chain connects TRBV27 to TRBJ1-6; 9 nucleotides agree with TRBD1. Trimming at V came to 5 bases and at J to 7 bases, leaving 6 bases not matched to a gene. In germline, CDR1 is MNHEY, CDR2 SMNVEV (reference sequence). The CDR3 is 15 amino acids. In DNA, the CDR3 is TGTGCCAGCAGTCTTGGACAGGGGAGAAATTCACCCCTCCACTTT. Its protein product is CASSLGQGRNSPLHF.